This T cell receptor beta chain is drawn from a study of blood T cell repertoires in COVID-19. The overall study: Specimens from acute and convalescent COVID-19 originated in the United States, Italy and Spain. T cells, B-cell-depleted T cells, or PBMCs supplied cDNA or gDNA.

Germline V lookup: CDR1 SGHDN, CDR2 FVKESK. The CDR3 totals 16 residues. V was trimmed by 5 bases and J by 5 bases, leaving 22 bases between them. In the study's own analysis: Using reference gene primer amplification, nucleated cell counts were estimated. Using immunoSEQ multiplex PCR, the repertoire was profiled, and TCRdb retains in-frame clones only, with some absent. That table supplies the V and J calls and clone size; D and trimming were determined from the DNA. The table records fewer than 250,000 clones, approximately 91% of them present only once. The sample comprised peripheral blood. The genes are TRBV14 and TRBJ2-7; D is perhaps TRBD1 (5 bases). The receptor's source is a man aged 25-45 years with acute or convalescent COVID-19. This CDR3 reads CASSSSGKEWGHEQYF. The CDR3 region has the DNA TGTGCCAGCAGCTCCTCGGGTAAAGAGTGGGGCCACGAGCAGTACTTC.